The present TCR beta chain was sequenced within a study of blood T cell repertoires in COVID-19. Study-level background: There were acute and convalescent COVID-19 samples, and they came from the United States, Italy and Spain. PBMCs, B-cell-depleted T cells, or T cells were the source of the cDNA or gDNA that made up the material.

Unmatched junction bases numbered 1, after V lost 0 bases and J lost 2 bases. From germline, CDR1 is LGHDT and CDR2 YNNKEL (reference sequence). The CDR3 extends over 16 amino acids. Here immunoSEQ multiplex PCR was the method, and the copy in TCRdb shows in-frame clones only, minus some. The sample consists of 70,000 or so clones, roughly four fifths of them appearing once. Material for sequencing was peripheral blood. The source of this sequence is a man aged 70 or older with acute or convalescent COVID-19. This chain uses TRBV3-1 (or the pseudogene TRBV3-2) with TRBJ2-6; TRBD1 aligns across 7 bases. The CDR3 DNA reads TGTGCCAGCAGCCAAGAAGACAGGGCTGGGGCCAACGTCCTGACTTTC. Translated: CASSQEDRAGANVLTF.